The text below deals with one T cell receptor beta chain. The target antigen is unknown. This may arise from a read error, as a much more abundant clone is one base away. The CDR3 ends on some other residue instead of the conserved phenylalanine or tryptophan, so this is likely a read error. The sample comes from a study of T cell repertoires in cytomegalovirus infection. Study in general: Use of recently identified HLA-C-restricted and well-studied HLA-B-restricted CMV epitopes was part of the study. Shared public TCR beta signatures pointed to both CMV infection and a matching HLA type. General observations from the study: Dominant in the ex vivo response were TCR beta clonotypes restricted by HLA-C and specific for CMV. The cumulative frequency of public TCR beta families distinguished individuals who carried CMV together with the relevant HLA.

MiXCR, applied by TCRdb to the reads, yields one record per CDR3 protein. The sample contains roughly 990,000 distinct CDR3 sequences, 31% of which appear only once. V gave up 5 bases and J gave up 8 bases, with 14 bases separating them. This CDR3 has 13 residues. Germline V gene lookup returns CDR1 SGHTA and CDR2 FQGNSA. Source: cultured CD8+ T cells from PBMCs, taken from culture after CMV antigen stimulation. This clonotype originated in a human donor in good health (CMV status not recorded). Some clones in this sample may be carry-over from other donors' samples. The chain is built from TRBV7-2 and TRBJ2-3; D uncertain. CDR3 in DNA: TGTGCCAGCAGCCCTGCGCAGCTGGCTACGCAGTATTTA. Its protein is CASSPAQLATQYL.